This T cell receptor (beta chain) was observed in a study of low-dose radiotherapy and immunotherapy resistance in tumors. Whole-study context: Every 2 weeks, cohort 1 got 0.5 Gy, reaching 6.5 Gy to the planning target volume. Cohort 2 was treated with 1 Gy per fraction every two weeks, amounting to 13 Gy across 26 weeks.

TRAV- and TRBV-specific primers, spanning alpha and beta chains, primed first-strand cDNA. A constant-region primer paired with the V-primer adapter amplified TCRs over approximately 20 PCR cycles. TCRdb reanalysed the reads using MiXCR and keeps one entry per CDR3 protein. The data hold approximately 100,000 distinct CDR3 sequences, with about a fifth observed a single time. The sample holds many counts of this clonotype. Sample time point: after trial treatment. Treatment defined: LDRT plus nivolumab, ipilimumab, low-dose cyclophosphamide and aspirin (RACIN trial). Nivolumab, ipilimumab, aspirin, low-dose cyclophosphamide and low-dose radiotherapy were given to donors. The source of this sequence is a male donor with prostate cancer. The starting material was PBMCs, obtained after low-dose radiotherapy plus immunotherapy.

The CDR3 bases are TGTGCCAGCAGTTACTCGCACAGGGTGGAGACCCAGTACTTC. Its protein is CASSYSHRVETQYF. The genes are TRBV6-2 or TRBV6-3 and TRBJ2-5; D perhaps matches TRBD1 (6 bases). Germline-derived CDR1 and CDR2 are MNHEY and SVGEGT. V was trimmed by 0 bases and J by 5 bases, leaving 10 bases between them. This CDR3 spans 14 amino acids.